The clone carrying this T cell receptor (beta chain) was counted a single time. The antigen remains undetermined. The data were obtained in a study of Graves' ophthalmopathy and Graves' hyperthyroidism. Study-wide results and caveats: Appearing in blood as well were most expanded thyroid clonotypes above 0.001 frequency.

RNA transcripts yielded amplified TCR beta CDR3 regions. The first round was an RT-PCR with HTBI primers, and the second round was a multiplex PCR. Each CDR3 protein gets one entry after TCRdb re-called the multiplex PCR reads with MiXCR. In the table there are 200,000 to 250,000 distinct CDR3 sequences, 20% to 25% of which are singletons. Active ophthalmopathy (CAS at least 3, NOSPECS at least 4), lasting under 3 months. PBMCs were isolated from a roughly 9.3 ml sample of fresh peripheral blood. The CDR3 consists of 15 residues. The V gene end was trimmed by 5 bases and the J gene end by 7 bases; junction bases not matched to a gene: 11. Germline V gene lookup returns CDR1 SGHVS and CDR2 FQNEAQ.

The chain is built from TRBV7-8 and TRBJ2-4; 7 bases are shared with TRBD1. The specimen sequenced was peripheral blood. The receptor was derived from a woman aged 50 to 60 with Graves' ophthalmopathy. CDR3 bases: TGTGCCAGCAGCCTAGGCAGGGGGATGGGGAACATTCAGTACTTC. Translated: CASSLGRGMGNIQYF.